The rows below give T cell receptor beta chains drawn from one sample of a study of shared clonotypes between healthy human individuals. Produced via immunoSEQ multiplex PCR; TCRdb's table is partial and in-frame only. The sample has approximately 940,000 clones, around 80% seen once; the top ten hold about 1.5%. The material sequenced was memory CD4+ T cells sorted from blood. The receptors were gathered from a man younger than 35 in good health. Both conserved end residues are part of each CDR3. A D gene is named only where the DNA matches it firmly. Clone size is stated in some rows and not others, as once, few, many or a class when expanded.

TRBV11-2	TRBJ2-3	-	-	CASSFLGTSDTQYF	TGTGCCAGCAGCTTTCTCGGGACTTCAGATACGCAGTATTTT
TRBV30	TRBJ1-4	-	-	CAWARQLNEKLFF	TGTGCCTGGGCTCGACAGCTTAATGAAAAACTGTTTTTT
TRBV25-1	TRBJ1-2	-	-	CASSESLGGTLYGYTF	TGTGCCAGCAGTGAATCACTGGGGGGGACACTGTATGGCTACACCTTC
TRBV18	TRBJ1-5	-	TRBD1	CASSLSGQGNQPQHF	TGTGCCAGCTCACTATCGGGACAGGGCAATCAGCCCCAGCATTTT
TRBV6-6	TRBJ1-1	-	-	CASSGFGITEAFF	TGTGCCAGCAGCGGCTTCGGGATAACTGAAGCTTTCTTT
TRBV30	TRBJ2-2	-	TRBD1	CAWSVRGTGVNTGELFF	TGTGCCTGGAGTGTACGAGGGACAGGAGTTAACACCGGGGAGCTGTTTTTT
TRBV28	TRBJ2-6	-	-	CASRSPGANVLTF	TGTGCCAGCAGAAGCCCGGGGGCCAACGTCCTGACTTTC
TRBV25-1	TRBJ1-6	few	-	CASSGGNSPLHF	TGTGCCAGCAGTGGCGGAAATTCACCCCTCCACTTT
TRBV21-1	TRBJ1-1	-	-	CASSKTEDSTEAFF	TGTGCCAGCAGCAAGACAGAGGACAGCACTGAAGCTTTCTTT
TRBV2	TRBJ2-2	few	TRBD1	CASKTGTGGTGTGELFF	TGTGCCAGTAAAACCGGGACAGGGGGCACGGGGACCGGGGAGCTGTTTTTT
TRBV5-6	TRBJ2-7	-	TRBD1	CASSLLDRDSYEQYF	TGTGCCAGCAGCTTGCTTGACAGGGACTCCTACGAGCAGTACTTC